A single sample gave rise to the 21 T cell receptor beta chains below, sequenced in a study of tumor-infiltrating lymphocytes in primary liver carcinoma. Unsorted bulk tissue of about 18-34 mg yielded co-extracted RNA and DNA. Using a constant-region primer together with ProtoScript II reverse transcriptase, TCR beta cDNA was made from roughly 540 ng of total RNA. Amplification in three nested multiplex PCR rounds with slightly modified ARM-PCR gave rise to TCR beta libraries. The first two PCR rounds used TRBV1-TRBV30 forward primers with a C-beta reverse primer, roughly 10 cycles each. In TCRdb, the multiplex PCR reads were re-called with MiXCR into one record per CDR3 protein. The data show about 120,000 distinct CDR3 sequences, nearly 70% seen once. The sequencing sample was made of tumor-adjacent normal liver tissue. The receptors were gathered from a woman aged 55-75 years with primary liver carcinoma and hepatitis B virus infection.

Concerning this clonotype itself: A read error may explain this, as a much larger clone is one base away. The genes are TRBV7-9 and TRBJ2-7; 10 bases map to TRBD2. The V and J ends lost 7 bases and 2 bases, in that order; junction bases with no gene match: 8. Germline CDR1 SEHNR, CDR2 FQNEAQ (reference sequence). The CDR3 is made up of 15 amino acids. The CDR3 DNA follows: TGTGCCAGCAACTTGGGAGCGGGAGGGCCCTACGAGCAGTACTTC. It translates to CASNLGAGGPYEQYF.

The chain carries TRBV28 and TRBJ2-7; 13 bases fit TRBD2. Germline CDR1 is MDHEN and CDR2 is SYDVKM. The CDR3 has 15 residues. With 5 bases clipped from V and 2 bases from J, the junction kept 3 bases outside the gene matches. The DNA of the CDR3 is TGTGCCAGCAGTCCGGGACTAGCGGGAACCTACGAGCAGTACTTC. It translates to CASSPGLAGTYEQYF.

The chain uses TRBV29-1 and TRBJ2-7; D is ambiguous. Trimming left V 7 bases short and J 5 bases short, with 12 bases between. This CDR3 comprises 11 residues. Germline CDR1 and CDR2: SQVTM and ANQGSEA. The chain's CDR3 is CSAIDMDEQYF. The CDR3 DNA reads as TGCAGCGCAATCGACATGGACGAGCAGTACTTC.

For this clonotype: A much larger clone sits a single nucleotide away, making a read error possible. The genes are TRBV28 and TRBJ1-5, with D possibly being TRBD1 (5 bases). The CDR3 extends over 15 amino acids. From germline, CDR1 is MDHEN and CDR2 SYDVKM. CDR3 coding DNA: TGTGCCAGCAGTTTACTTTGGACGGACAATCAGGCCCAGCATTTT. Translating it yields CASSLLWTDNQAQHF.

Note on this clonotype: One end of the junction varies from germline; a read error may be responsible. The genes are TRBV6-5 and TRBJ2-2, with D possibly TRBD2 on 7 matching bases. Germline V gives CDR1 MNHEY, CDR2 SVGAGI. This CDR3 is built from 19 residues. This CDR3 is CVSSPSPTGVGTNVGELFF. The CDR3 nucleotides read TGTGTCAGCAGCCCCTCCCCGACAGGTGTCGGGACTAACGTCGGGGAGCTGTTTTTC.

Note on this clonotype: The conserved final phenylalanine or tryptophan is absent from the CDR3, which likely points to a read error. In nucleotides, the CDR3 is TGTGCCAGCAGTGAGGCCTGGGTAGCGGCAGTAGAGACCCAGTACCTC. Its translation is CASSEAWVAAVETQYL. The genes are TRBV6-1 and TRBJ2-5; maybe TRBD2 (6 bases). CDR1 is MNHNS and CDR2 is SASEGT in the germline V gene. This CDR3 has 16 amino acids. V was cut by 3 bases and J by 4 bases, with 18 bases left in between.

A remark on this clonotype: The CDR3 carries no conserved terminal phenylalanine or tryptophan, so it likely arises from a read error. The J gene is TRBJ2-1, the V gene TRBV5-1, with D perhaps matching TRBD1 (6 bases). Germline values: CDR1 SGHRS, CDR2 YFSETQ. The CDR3 has 14 amino acids. The CDR3 here is CASSLDTGYKEQFL. CDR3 DNA: TGCGCCAGCAGCTTGGATACAGGGTACAAAGAGCAGTTCTTG.

On this clonotype itself: Germline is not matched at one junction end, which may reflect a read error. The rearrangement links TRBV7-9 to TRBJ2-3; D is uncertain. The CDR3 is made up of 15 amino acids. Germline CDR1 and CDR2: SEHNR and FQNEAQ (reference sequence). The CDR3 protein is CASSLKIGSTDMQYF. CDR3 bases: TGTGCCAGTAGCCTAAAGATCGGTAGCACAGATATGCAGTATTTT.

This clonotype was seen ten or more times. It is likely a read error, because the conserved phenylalanine at the end of the CDR3 is missing. It is unclear where the CDR3 begins or ends on the DNA, so no DNA is shown, and the CDR3 is as TCRdb lists it. This rearrangement joins TRBV5-4 to TRBJ2-7. The germline V gene has CDR1 SGHNT and CDR2 YYREEE (reference sequence). The CDR3 is 9 amino acids long, termini counted. The CDR3 reads CASSLCNSL.

This clonotype appeared a few times. This may be a read error: a much more frequent sequence differs by one nucleotide. The chain is built from TRBV30 and TRBJ1-2; a weak D match, TRBD1 (6 bases). Germline V gives CDR1 GTSNPN, CDR2 SVGIG (reference sequence). The CDR3 runs 14 residues. This CDR3 is CAWSVSTGNYGYIF. CDR3 sequence (DNA): TGTGCCTGGAGTGTATCCACAGGGAACTATGGCTACATCTTC.

Turning to this clonotype: At one end the junction does not follow the germline gene, possibly because of a read error. V and J are TRBV11-2 and TRBJ1-1; possibly TRBD1 for D (6 bases). Germline V gene lookup returns CDR1 SGHAT and CDR2 FQNNGV. The CDR3 totals 14 residues. CDR3 in amino acids: CASSLGGGGTEALF. The CDR3 DNA reads TGTGCCAGCAGCTTAGGGGGTGGGGGCACCGAAGCTCTCTTT. Combining the CDR3 with reference TRBV11-2 and TRBJ1-1 gives the whole variable domain EAGVAQSPRYKIIEKRQSVAFWCNPISGHATLYWYQQILGQGPKLLIQFQNNGVVDDSQLPKDRFSAERLKGVDSTLKIQPAKLEDSAVYLCASSLGGGGTEALFGQGTRLTVV.

In regard to this clonotype: A much larger clone is a single base away; this may be a read error. The chain carries TRBV6-4 and TRBJ2-6; possible D gene TRBD1, 5 bases. This CDR3 region has 15 residues. In germline, CDR1 is MRHNA, CDR2 SNTAGT. Trimming took off 5 bases at V and 4 bases at J, with 12 bases between the two ends. The CDR3 region has the DNA TGTGCCAGCAGTTACAGGACCTCGGGGGCCAACGTCCTGACTTTC. Its translation is CASSYRTSGANVLTF.

As for this clonotype: The junction departs from the called germline gene at one end, perhaps through a read error. V and J are TRBV12-5 and TRBJ2-6, with TRBD1 matching over 9 bases. The CDR3 is 18 residues long. Germline-derived CDR1 and CDR2 are LGHNT and FRNRAP. CDR3 region: CASGSWTGANSGANVLSF. CDR3 in DNA: TGTGCTAGTGGTTCGTGGACAGGGGCAAACTCTGGGGCCAACGTCCTGAGTTTC.

Concerning this clonotype: One junction end does not reproduce the germline sequence, and a read error may be involved. The rearrangement joins TRBV12-3 or TRBV12-4 to TRBJ2-2, with 12 positions matching TRBD2. The CDR3 contains 15 residues. As DNA, the CDR3 is TGTGCTAGCAGCCCGAGGACTAGCGGGGTGGGGGAGCTGTTTTTT. Its protein is CASSPRTSGVGELFF.

This clonotype was seen at least ten times. The rearrangement joins TRBV30 to TRBJ1-1, with 7 bases matching TRBD1. Germline V lookup: CDR1 GTSNPN, CDR2 SVGIG (reference sequence). CDR3 length equals 13 residues. V was clipped by 4 bases and J by 5 bases; unmatched bases: 7. The CDR3 region is CAWTTGEGTEAFF. The DNA of the CDR3 is TGTGCCTGGACCACAGGGGAAGGTACTGAAGCTTTCTTT.

Ten or more counts support this clonotype. The rearrangement joins TRBV28 to TRBJ1-4; D is perhaps TRBD1 (5 bases). Germline-derived CDR1 and CDR2 are MDHEN and SYDVKM. The ends were cut back, 6 bases at V and 8 bases at J, with 19 bases in the middle. The CDR3 extends over 15 amino acids. The DNA of the CDR3 is TGTGCCAGCAGGGGGGGGGGAAATCCCCACGAAAAACTGTTTTTT. This codes for CASRGGGNPHEKLFF.

The chain joins TRBV19 to TRBJ2-2; 8 bases are shared with TRBD2. Trimming at V came to 5 bases and at J to 7 bases, leaving 6 bases not matched to a gene. Germline V gene data show CDR1 as LNHDA and CDR2 as SQIVND (reference sequence). There are 14 residues in the CDR3. CDR3 sequence: CASSLWTSIGELFF. Here the CDR3 DNA reads TGTGCCAGTAGTCTCTGGACTAGCATCGGGGAGCTGTTTTTT.

For this clonotype: An end of the junction does not agree with germline; a read error may underlie this. This sequence joins TRBV11-2 and TRBJ2-3; a possible D gene is TRBD2 (5 bases). The CDR3 spans 15 residues. Germline V gene sequence: CDR1 SGHAT, CDR2 FQNNGV. The DNA for the CDR3 is TGTGCCAGCAGCTATACTAGTGGTTCCGCAGATACGCAATATTTT. This encodes CASSYTSGSADTQYF. The whole variable domain, remainder taken from reference TRBV11-2 and TRBJ2-3, is EAGVAQSPRYKIIEKRQSVAFWCNPISGHATLYWYQQILGQGPKLLIQFQNNGVVDDSQLPKDRFSAERLKGVDSTLKIQPAKLEDSAVYLCASSYTSGSADTQYFGPGTRLTVL.

Comments on this clonotype: A read error may account for a junction end that differs from germline. The V call is TRBV11-2, the J call TRBJ2-1; TRBD2 aligns across 9 bases. This CDR3 has 13 amino acids. Germline V CDR1 and CDR2: SGHAT, FQNNGV. The CDR3 DNA reads TGTGCCAGCAGCAGCGGGAGGCACAATGAACAGATCTTC. This translates into CASSSGRHNEQIF. The variable domain in full, with the rest retrieved from reference TRBV11-2 and TRBJ2-1, is EAGVAQSPRYKIIEKRQSVAFWCNPISGHATLYWYQQILGQGPKLLIQFQNNGVVDDSQLPKDRFSAERLKGVDSTLKIQPAKLEDSAVYLCASSSGRHNEQIFGPGTRLTVL.

The V and J genes are TRBV11-1 and TRBJ2-7; 8 bases line up with TRBD1. Trimming removed 5 bases from V and 6 bases from J; junction bases left unmatched: 6. Germline V gives CDR1 SGHAT, CDR2 FQDESV (reference sequence). The CDR3 runs 13 residues. CDR3 in DNA: TGTGCCAGCAGCCTCGACAGGGGACGCGAGCAGTACTTC. Translated: CASSLDRGREQYF.

This clonotype was counted many times. J is TRBJ2-5 and V is TRBV12-5, with 12 bases lining up with TRBD2. In germline, CDR1 is LGHNT, CDR2 FRNRAP. Trimming took 2 bases from V and 5 from J; bases not matched to a gene: 12. There are 18 residues in the CDR3. The CDR3 nucleotides are TGTGCTAGTGGTTTGCCTAGCGGGAGGGGGGGGCGAGCGGAGACCCAGTACTTC. Its protein product is CASGLPSGRGGRAETQYF.